The 17 T cell receptor beta chains reported below all come from one sample, sequenced in a study of blood T cell repertoires in COVID-19. TCRdb's copy holds only in-frame clones and misses some; the assay was immunoSEQ multiplex PCR. The table lists about 270,000 clones, approximately 89% of them singletons. Sequenced: PBMCs or T cells enriched from blood (not recorded which). The origin of the receptors is a woman aged 40 to 50 with acute COVID-19.

Notes on this clone: The sample contains more than one DNA sequence encoding this CDR3. The chain combines TRBV7-9 with TRBJ1-1; D remains ambiguous. CDR3 size: 14 residues. Trimming stripped 4 bases from V and 1 base from J, with 10 bases between. CDR1 SEHNR and CDR2 FQNEAQ come from the germline V gene (reference sequence). Written as DNA, the CDR3 is TGTGCCAGCAGCTCGAGAGGTAGGAACACTGAAGCTTTCTTT. This codes for CASSSRGRNTEAFF.

The J gene is TRBJ1-1, the V gene TRBV7-3; 9 nucleotides match TRBD1. The germline CDR1 and CDR2 sequences are SGHTA and FQGTGA. The CDR3 is made up of 16 amino acids. The V and J ends lost 2 bases and 4 bases, in that order; junction bases with no gene match: 8. In DNA form, the CDR3 reads TGTGCCAGCAGCTTATCGGACAGGGGTTTGGGCACTGAAGCTTTCTTT. Translated, it gives CASSLSDRGLGTEAFF.

This clone was detected a few times. The rearrangement links TRBV11-2 to TRBJ2-3; maybe TRBD2 (6 bases). CDR3 length: 17 residues. Germline-derived CDR1 and CDR2 are SGHAT and FQNNGV. V dropped 8 bases and J dropped 1 base, with 22 bases sitting between them. The CDR3 spells CASATSTDPMGTDTQYF. The CDR3 nucleotides read TGTGCCAGCGCAACTAGCACCGACCCCATGGGCACAGATACGCAGTATTTT.

This clone has just a few counts. V gene TRBV29-1 combines with J gene TRBJ1-1; D remains unclear. Trimming stripped 6 bases from V and 5 bases from J, with 13 bases between. The CDR3 is 12 amino acids. Germline V gene sequence: CDR1 SQVTM, CDR2 ANQGSEA. The CDR3 sequence: CSVYGAWTEAFF. The CDR3 DNA is TGCAGCGTGTACGGAGCCTGGACTGAAGCTTTCTTT.

The chain carries TRBV27 and TRBJ2-1; TRBD2 aligns across 8 bases. The CDR3 extends over 12 amino acids. Germline CDR1 MNHEY, CDR2 SMNVEV (reference sequence). J was trimmed by 4 bases and V by 11 bases; bases with no gene match: 4. The CDR3 DNA reads TGTGCCTCTCAGCGGGGGTACAATGAGCAGTTCTTC. Translation gives CASQRGYNEQFF.

CDR3 sequence (DNA): TGTGCCAGCAGACTAGCTGGTATAACAGATACGCAGTATTTT. This sequence encodes CASRLAGITDTQYF. V is TRBV27 and J is TRBJ2-3; TRBD2 is a possible D gene (6 bases). The CDR3 is 14 amino acids. The V end lost 6 bases, the J end lost 3 bases, and 13 bases lay between the germline ends. Germline values: CDR1 MNHEY, CDR2 SMNVEV (reference sequence).

The chain carries TRBV7-9 and TRBJ2-1, with 9 bases identical to TRBD2. This CDR3 has 17 amino acids. The V gene end was trimmed by 5 bases and the J gene end by 0 bases; junction bases not matched to a gene: 8. The V gene's germline CDR1 is SEHNR and CDR2 FQNEAQ (reference sequence). The CDR3 DNA reads TGTGCCAGCAGCCCCCCATCTAGCGGGACCTCCTACAATGAGCAGTTCTTC. Translated: CASSPPSSGTSYNEQFF.

CDR3 in amino acids: CASSWLRGSDNEQFF. The DNA for the CDR3 is TGTGCCAGCAGCTGGCTACGGGGTTCCGACAATGAGCAGTTCTTC. The chain carries TRBV7-2 and TRBJ2-1; maybe TRBD2 (5 bases). Germline V gene data show CDR1 as SGHTA and CDR2 as FQGNSA. The CDR3 extends over 15 amino acids. Trimming removed 4 bases at V and 5 bases at J, with 15 bases between.

This clone was found a few times. The V and J genes are TRBV5-8 and TRBJ2-3, with 13 nucleotides matching TRBD2. Per germline, CDR1 SGHTS and CDR2 YDEGEE. J gave up 5 bases and V 3 bases, and 6 bases lay outside the gene matches. The CDR3 is 16 amino acids. CDR3 residues: CASSSLTSGRIDTQYF. In nucleotides, the CDR3 is TGTGCCAGCAGCTCCTTGACTAGCGGGAGGATAGATACGCAGTATTTT.

The chain has TRBV18 and TRBJ2-7; 9 bases agree with TRBD1. The CDR3 has 18 residues. V dropped 4 bases and J dropped 0; count of bases not matched to a gene: 13. Germline assignment: CDR1 KGHSH and CDR2 LQKENI. The CDR3 DNA is TGTGCCAGCTCACTTACCGGGACAGGGTGGGGGAGCTCCTACGAGCAGTACGTC. It translates to CASSLTGTGWGSSYEQYV.

The chain links TRBV28 to TRBJ2-5; the match to TRBD2 covers 7 bases. This CDR3 spans 14 amino acids. The germline gives CDR1 MDHEN, CDR2 SYDVKM. V trimming: 6 bases; J trimming: 5 bases; junction bases outside the gene matches: 9. The DNA for the CDR3 is TGTGCCAGCAGCCCACTAGGGACTAAGGAGACCCAGTACTTC. The encoded protein is CASSPLGTKETQYF.

This clone has only one observation. The chain employs TRBV29-1 and TRBJ1-3; a possible D gene is TRBD1 (6 bases). The germline CDR1 and CDR2 sequences are SQVTM and ANQGSEA. The germline V and J ends were trimmed by 4 bases and 9 bases, with 16 bases remaining between them. The CDR3 loop spans 13 amino acids. CDR3 protein: CSVGGGQPTTIYF. The CDR3 nucleotides are TGCAGCGTTGGAGGAGGACAGCCGACCACCATATATTTT.

V gene TRBV7-9 combines with J gene TRBJ2-5; 7 positions agree with TRBD2. CDR1 and CDR2 from the germline V gene are SEHNR and FQNEAQ (reference sequence). The CDR3 totals 16 residues. J was trimmed by 4 bases and V by 2 bases; bases with no gene match: 10. The CDR3 nucleotides read TGTGCCAGCAGCTTAACGGGAGCGGGAACGGGAGAGACCCAGTACTTC. Its protein product is CASSLTGAGTGETQYF.

This chain joins TRBV2 and TRBJ1-3; D may be TRBD1 (5 bases). Trimming cost V 6 bases and J 3 bases, with 9 bases left between them. The CDR3 is 13 amino acids. Germline CDR1 SNHLY, CDR2 FYNNEI. CDR3 sequence (DNA): TGTGCCAGCAGAGGACACAATGGAAACACCATATATTTT. Translated: CASRGHNGNTIYF.

The chain joins TRBV7-2 to TRBJ2-4; 8 bases are shared with TRBD2. The CDR3 spans 15 residues. CDR1 and CDR2 from the germline V gene are SGHTA and FQGNSA. V trimming: 5 bases; J trimming: 1 base; junction bases outside the gene matches: 4. The CDR3 region has the DNA TGTGCCAGCAGCCCGGGGGGGGCGGCCAAAAACATTCAGTACTTC. This translates into CASSPGGAAKNIQYF.

The V and J genes are TRBV6-5 and TRBJ2-7; 8 positions match TRBD1. CDR3 size: 13 residues. Germline assignment: CDR1 MNHEY and CDR2 SVGAGI. With 10 bases clipped from V and 3 bases from J, the junction kept 8 bases outside the gene matches. The CDR3 DNA follows: TGTGCCATCCTGACAGGGGCGAGCTACGAGCAGTACTTC. Translated: CAILTGASYEQYF.

This clone was detected only once. The genes are TRBV10-1 and TRBJ1-2, with D perhaps matching TRBD1 (5 bases). Trimming removed 4 bases from V and 0 bases from J, with 9 bases in between. Germline values: CDR1 WNHNN, CDR2 SYGVQD (reference sequence). CDR3 length: 14 residues. Written as DNA, the CDR3 is TGCGCCAGCAGTGGACAGCTGGCTAACTATGGCTACACCTTC. This translates into CASSGQLANYGYTF.